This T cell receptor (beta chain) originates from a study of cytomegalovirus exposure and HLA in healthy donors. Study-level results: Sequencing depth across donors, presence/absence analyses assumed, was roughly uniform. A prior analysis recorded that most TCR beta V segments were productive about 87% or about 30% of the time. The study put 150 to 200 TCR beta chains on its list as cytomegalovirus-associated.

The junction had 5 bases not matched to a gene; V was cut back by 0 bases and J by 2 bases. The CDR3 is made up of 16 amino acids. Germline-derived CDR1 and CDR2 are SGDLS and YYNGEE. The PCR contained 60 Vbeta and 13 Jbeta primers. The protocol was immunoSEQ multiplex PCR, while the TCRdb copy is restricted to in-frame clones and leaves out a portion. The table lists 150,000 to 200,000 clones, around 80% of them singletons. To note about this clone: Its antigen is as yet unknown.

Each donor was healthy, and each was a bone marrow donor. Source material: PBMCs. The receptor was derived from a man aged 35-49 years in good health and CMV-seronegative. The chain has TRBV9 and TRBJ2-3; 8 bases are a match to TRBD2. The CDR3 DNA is TGTGCCAGCAGCGTAGATCCGGGAGGGTACACAGATACGCAGTATTTT. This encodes CASSVDPGGYTDTQYF.